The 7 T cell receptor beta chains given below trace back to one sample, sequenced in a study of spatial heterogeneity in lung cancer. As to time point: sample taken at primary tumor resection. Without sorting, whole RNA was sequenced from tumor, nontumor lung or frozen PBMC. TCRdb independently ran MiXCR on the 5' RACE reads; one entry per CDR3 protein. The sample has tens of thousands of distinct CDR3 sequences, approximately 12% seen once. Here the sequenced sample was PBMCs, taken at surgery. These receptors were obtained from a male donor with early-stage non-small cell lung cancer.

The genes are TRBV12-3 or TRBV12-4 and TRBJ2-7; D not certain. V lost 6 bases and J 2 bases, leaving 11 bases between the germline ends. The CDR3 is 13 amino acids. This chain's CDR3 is CASSPDITYEQYF. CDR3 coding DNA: TGTGCCAGCAGCCCTGACATAACCTACGAGCAGTACTTC.

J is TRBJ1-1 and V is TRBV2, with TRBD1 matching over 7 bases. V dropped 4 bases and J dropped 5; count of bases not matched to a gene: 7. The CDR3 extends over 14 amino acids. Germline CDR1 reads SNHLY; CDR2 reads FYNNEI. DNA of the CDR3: TGTGCCAGCAGTGCTTCGACAGGGAGGACTGAAGCTTTCTTT. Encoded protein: CASSASTGRTEAFF.

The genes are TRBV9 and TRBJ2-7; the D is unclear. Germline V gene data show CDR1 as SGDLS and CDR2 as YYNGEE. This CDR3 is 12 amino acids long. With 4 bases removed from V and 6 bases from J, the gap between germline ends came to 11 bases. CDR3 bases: TGTGCCAGCAGCCTCATGGACGGCGAGCAGTACTTC. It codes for CASSLMDGEQYF.

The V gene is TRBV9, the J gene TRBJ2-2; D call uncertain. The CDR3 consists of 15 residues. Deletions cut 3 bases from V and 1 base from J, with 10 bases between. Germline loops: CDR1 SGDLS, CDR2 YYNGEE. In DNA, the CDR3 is TGTGCCAGCAGCGCTTTTACCGGGAACACCGGGGAGCTGTTTTTT. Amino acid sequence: CASSAFTGNTGELFF.

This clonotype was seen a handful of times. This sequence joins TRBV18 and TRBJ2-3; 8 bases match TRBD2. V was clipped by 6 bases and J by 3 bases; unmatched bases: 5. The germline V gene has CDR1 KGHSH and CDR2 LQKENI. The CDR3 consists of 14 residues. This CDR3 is CASSQLADTDTQYF. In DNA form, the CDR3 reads TGTGCCAGCTCGCAACTAGCGGATACAGATACGCAGTATTTT. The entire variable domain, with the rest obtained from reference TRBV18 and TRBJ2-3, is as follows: NAGVMQNPRHLVRRRGQEARLRCSPMKGHSHVYWYRQLPEEGLKFMVYLQKENIIDESGMPKERFSAEFPKEGPSILRIQQVVRGDSAAYFCASSQLADTDTQYFGPGTRLTVL.

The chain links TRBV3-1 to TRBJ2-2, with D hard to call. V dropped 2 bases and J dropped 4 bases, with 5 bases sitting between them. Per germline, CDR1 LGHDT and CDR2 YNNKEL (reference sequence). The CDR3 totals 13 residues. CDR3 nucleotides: TGTGCCAGCAGCCAAAGTATCACCGGGGAGCTGTTTTTT. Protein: CASSQSITGELFF.

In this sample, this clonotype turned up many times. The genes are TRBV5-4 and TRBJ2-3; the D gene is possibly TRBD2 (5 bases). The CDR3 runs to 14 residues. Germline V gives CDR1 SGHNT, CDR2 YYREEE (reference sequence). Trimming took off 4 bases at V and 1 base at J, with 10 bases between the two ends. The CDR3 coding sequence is TGTGCCAGCAGCAACCGGGGAGGCACAGATACGCAGTATTTT. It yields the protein CASSNRGGTDTQYF.